Shown below are 6 T cell receptor beta chains from a single sample sequenced in a study of cytomegalovirus exposure and HLA in healthy donors. Vbeta (60) and Jbeta (13) primers were used in the PCR. Clones were read by immunoSEQ multiplex PCR, and TCRdb kept only the in-frame ones, dropping some. Of around 200,000 clones listed, 65% to 75% are singletons. Sequenced material: PBMCs. These receptor sequences come from a man aged 25 to 45 in good health and CMV-seropositive.

The chain carries TRBV28 and TRBJ1-1; the match to TRBD1 covers 7 bases. V gave up 5 bases and J gave up 0 bases; unmatched junction bases: 6. Germline V gives CDR1 MDHEN, CDR2 SYDVKM. The CDR3 has 15 residues. The CDR3, as DNA: TGTGCCAGCAGTGAGGAGACAGGGATGAACACTGAAGCTTTCTTT. Its translation is CASSEETGMNTEAFF.

This sequence joins TRBV4-3 and TRBJ1-1; 8 nucleotides match TRBD1. Losses at the gene ends were 1 base for V and 5 bases for J; bases not matched to a gene: 6. Germline lookup yields CDR1 LGHNA and CDR2 YSLEER. The CDR3 loop spans 15 amino acids. In DNA, the CDR3 is TGCGCCAGCAGCCAAGGTACAGGGGGGAATACTGAAGCTTTCTTT. It specifies CASSQGTGGNTEAFF.

This rearrangement joins TRBV27 to TRBJ2-2; a weak D match, TRBD1 (7 bases). CDR1 and CDR2 (germline): MNHEY, SMNVEV (reference sequence). The V and J ends lost 5 bases and 4 bases respectively, with 17 bases between them. The length of the CDR3 is 16 residues. CDR3 in DNA: TGTGCCAGCAGTCCGCTGGACAGGAGGGGCACCGGGGAGCTGTTTTTT. This codes for CASSPLDRRGTGELFF.

The chain carries TRBV9 and TRBJ2-7; a possible D gene is TRBD2 (7 bases). The CDR3 is made up of 15 amino acids. V lost 3 bases, J lost 2 bases, and 15 bases lay in between. Germline values: CDR1 SGDLS, CDR2 YYNGEE. The CDR3 region has the DNA TGTGCCAGCAGCGAGGGAGGGGGGAACCCCTACGAGCAGTACTTC. Amino acids: CASSEGGGNPYEQYF. The variable domain in full, completed from reference TRBV9 and TRBJ2-7, reads DSGVTQTPKHLITATGQRVTLRCSPRSGDLSVYWYQQSLDQGLQFLIQYYNGEERAKGNILERFSAQQFPDLHSELNLSSLELGDSALYFCASSEGGGNPYEQYFGPGTRLTVT.

The chain recombines TRBV6-5 with TRBJ2-3; maybe TRBD2 (5 bases). Germline V lookup: CDR1 MNHEY, CDR2 SVGAGI. V lost 3 bases and J lost 5, with 12 bases in between. This CDR3 has 14 amino acids. The CDR3 DNA reads as TGTGCCAGCAGTTATTTAGGACGGGGAGATACGCAGTATTTT. Protein product: CASSYLGRGDTQYF.

This chain joins TRBV27 and TRBJ2-7; 7 bases map to TRBD2. The germline V gene encodes CDR1 MNHEY and CDR2 SMNVEV (reference sequence). V lost 6 bases to trimming and J lost 2 bases; unmatched junction nucleotides: 7. The CDR3 covers 14 residues. The chain's CDR3 is CASRKTSVTYEQYF. CDR3 bases: TGTGCCAGCAGGAAAACTAGCGTGACCTACGAGCAGTACTTC.